Each of the 8 T cell receptor beta chains below was sequenced from the same sample in a study of T cell responses to AZD1222 COVID-19 vaccine (dated by TCRdb to the early 2020s). Libraries came from the immunoSEQ multiplex PCR assay. TCRdb stores this immuneACCESS table with in-frame sequences only. Part of the clones is absent; in the studies checked, under half of the shortfall reflects unresolved V genes, and no reason is known for the rest. Present in this sample are about 100,000 clones, about 87% of which were seen just once. Roughly 2% of the sample lies in the top ten. This sample's time point label indicates: baseline before first vaccination. The starting material was peripheral blood, obtained on day 0 of AZD1222 vaccination. The receptors come from an adult in good health.

The chain uses TRBV11-2 and TRBJ2-1, with 8 bases matching TRBD2. The CDR3 consists of 16 residues. Per the germline V gene, CDR1 is SGHAT and CDR2 is FQNNGV. Trimming at V came to 1 base and at J to 10 bases, leaving 12 bases not matched to a gene. CDR3 DNA sequence: TGTGCCAGCAGCTTAGGGTTGAGACGGGAGGGTTTGGAGCAGTTCTTC. This codes for CASSLGLRREGLEQFF.

The CDR3 DNA follows: TGCGCCAGCAGTCAAGACCCGGTCCCCTACGAGCAGTACTTC. Translating gives CASSQDPVPYEQYF. The V gene is TRBV23-1, the J gene TRBJ2-7; no clear D. TRBV23-1 is placed among ORFs of uncertain function. CDR3 length equals 14 residues. Trimming pared 2 bases from V and 2 bases from J, leaving 10 bases between.

The rearrangement uses TRBV5-5 and TRBJ2-1, with 14 bases lining up with TRBD2. The V gene's germline CDR1 is SGHKS and CDR2 YYEKEE (reference sequence). The CDR3 is made up of 17 amino acids. Trimming at V came to 0 bases and at J to 11 bases, leaving 10 bases not matched to a gene. CDR3 DNA: TGTGCCAGCAGCTTGGAACCCCCGGGACTAGCGGGAGACCAGCAGTTCTTC. Residues: CASSLEPPGLAGDQQFF.

The gene calls are TRBV11-2 and TRBJ2-5; D uncertain. Germline V gives CDR1 SGHAT, CDR2 FQNNGV. The V and J ends lost 4 bases and 2 bases respectively, with 8 bases between them. The CDR3 has 13 residues. The CDR3 sequence is CASSSLEQETQYF. The CDR3 DNA reads TGTGCCAGCAGCTCCCTAGAGCAAGAGACCCAGTACTTC.

V usage is TRBV18 and J usage is TRBJ1-1, with 7 bases matching TRBD1. The CDR3 has 14 residues. The germline CDR1 and CDR2 sequences are KGHSH and LQKENI. V shed 6 bases, J shed 3 bases, and the junction held 7 bases outside the gene matches. The CDR3 sequence: CASSPFQGDTEAFF. The DNA of the CDR3 is TGTGCCAGCTCCCCCTTTCAGGGGGACACTGAAGCTTTCTTT.

V usage is TRBV5-5 and J usage is TRBJ1-2, with a weak D call TRBD1 (6 bases). The CDR3 is 15 residues long. CDR1 and CDR2 (germline): SGHKS, YYEKEE (reference sequence). Trimming removed 5 bases from V and 1 base from J, with 15 bases in between. CDR3 sequence: CASSSQRGFNYGYTF. The CDR3 nucleotides are TGTGCCAGCAGTTCTCAGAGGGGGTTTAACTATGGCTACACCTTC.

The chain links TRBV9 to TRBJ2-1; TRBD2 might be the D (6 bases). The CDR3 sequence is 14 residues long. Trimming took 4 bases from V and 8 from J, leaving 16 bases between them. CDR1 SGDLS and CDR2 YYNGEE come from the germline V gene. The CDR3 DNA follows: TGTGCCAGCAGCTCCGCGGGGACCTTGGATGAGCAGTTCTTC. This gives the protein CASSSAGTLDEQFF.

This clone was seen just once. The chain employs TRBV28 and TRBJ1-2, with D perhaps TRBD1 (5 bases). Trimming removed 3 bases at V and 2 bases at J, with 7 bases between. Germline-derived CDR1 and CDR2 are MDHEN and SYDVKM. There are 13 residues in the CDR3. Here the CDR3 reads CASSFRVNYGYTF. The DNA for the CDR3 is TGTGCCAGCAGTTTCAGGGTCAACTATGGCTACACCTTC.